Here is one T cell receptor beta chain with its context. The data originate from a study of blood T cell repertoires in COVID-19. Per the original methods: Scientists estimated how many nucleated cells there were by amplifying reference gene primers. Clones were sequenced by immunoSEQ multiplex PCR, and TCRdb holds only the in-frame ones, with some missing. V, J and clone size derive from that table, while D and trimming were established from the DNA sequence. The sample has some 330,000 clones, under 90% seen once; the top ten hold about 4.2%. This CDR3 is 14 amino acids long. Germline CDR1 SNHLY, CDR2 FYNNEI. The V gene lost 6 bases and the J gene lost 6 bases, with 17 bases spanning the gap.

The V and J genes are TRBV2 and TRBJ1-1; D remains ambiguous. This receptor was taken from a man aged 25 to 40 who had recovered from COVID-19. Sequenced sample: PBMCs or T cells enriched from blood (not recorded which). The CDR3 reads CASRSPGVTAEAFF. The CDR3 bases are TGTGCCAGCAGGAGCCCCGGAGTAACGGCTGAAGCTTTCTTT.